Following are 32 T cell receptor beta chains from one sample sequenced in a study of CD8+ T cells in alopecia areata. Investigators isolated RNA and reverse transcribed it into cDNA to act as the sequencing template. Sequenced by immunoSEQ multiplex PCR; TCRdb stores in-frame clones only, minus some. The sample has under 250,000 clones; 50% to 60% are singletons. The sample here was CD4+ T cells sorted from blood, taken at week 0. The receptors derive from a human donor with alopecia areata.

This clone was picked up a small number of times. Here the CDR3 DNA reads TGTGCCAGCAGCTTAGAAAAGGGATCGCTGTTTTTT. It is translated as CASSLEKGSLFF. The V gene is TRBV7-9, the J gene TRBJ1-4; D gene uncertain. The CDR3 spans 12 residues. Germline V gene sequence: CDR1 SEHNR, CDR2 FQNEAQ (reference sequence). Trimming shortened V by 1 base and J by 14 bases, and 11 bases separated the two germline ends.

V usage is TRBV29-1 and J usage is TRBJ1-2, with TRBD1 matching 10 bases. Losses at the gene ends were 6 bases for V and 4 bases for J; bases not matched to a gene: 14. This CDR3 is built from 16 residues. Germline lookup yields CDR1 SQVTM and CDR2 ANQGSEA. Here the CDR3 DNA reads TGCAGCGTCGCGAGAGACGGGGGGACAGGGGTCTATGGCTACACCTTC. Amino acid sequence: CSVARDGGTGVYGYTF.

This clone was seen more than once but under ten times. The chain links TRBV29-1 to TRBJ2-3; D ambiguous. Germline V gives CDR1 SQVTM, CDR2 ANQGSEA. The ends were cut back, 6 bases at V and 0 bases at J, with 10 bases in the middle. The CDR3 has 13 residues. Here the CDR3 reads CSVGILSTDTQYF. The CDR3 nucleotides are TGCAGCGTAGGGATATTGAGCACAGATACGCAGTATTTT.

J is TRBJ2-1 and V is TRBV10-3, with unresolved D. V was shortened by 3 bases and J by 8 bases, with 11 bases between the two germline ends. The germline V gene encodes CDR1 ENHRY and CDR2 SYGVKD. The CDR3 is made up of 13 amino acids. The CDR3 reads CAISETHSDEQFF. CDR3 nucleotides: TGTGCCATCAGTGAAACCCATAGTGATGAGCAGTTCTTC.

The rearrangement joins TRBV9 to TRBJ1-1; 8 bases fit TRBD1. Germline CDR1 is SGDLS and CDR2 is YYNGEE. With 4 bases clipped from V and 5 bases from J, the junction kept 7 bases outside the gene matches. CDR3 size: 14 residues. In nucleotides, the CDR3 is TGTGCCAGCAGCCCTTGGACAGGGCGAACTGAAGCTTTCTTT. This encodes CASSPWTGRTEAFF.

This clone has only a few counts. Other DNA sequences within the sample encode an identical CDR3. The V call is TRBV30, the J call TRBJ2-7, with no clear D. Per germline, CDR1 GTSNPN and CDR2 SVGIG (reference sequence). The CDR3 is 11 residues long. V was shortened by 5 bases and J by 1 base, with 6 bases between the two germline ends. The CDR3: CAWGLSYEQYF. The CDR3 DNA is TGTGCCTGGGGTTTATCCTACGAGCAGTACTTC.

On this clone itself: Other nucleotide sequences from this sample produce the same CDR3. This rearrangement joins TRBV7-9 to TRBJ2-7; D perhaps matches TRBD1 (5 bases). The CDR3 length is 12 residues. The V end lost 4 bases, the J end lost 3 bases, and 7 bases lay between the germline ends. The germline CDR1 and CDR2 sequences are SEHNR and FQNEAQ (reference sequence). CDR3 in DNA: TGTGCCAGCAGCTCCCAGGGCTACGAGCAGTACTTC. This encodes CASSSQGYEQYF.

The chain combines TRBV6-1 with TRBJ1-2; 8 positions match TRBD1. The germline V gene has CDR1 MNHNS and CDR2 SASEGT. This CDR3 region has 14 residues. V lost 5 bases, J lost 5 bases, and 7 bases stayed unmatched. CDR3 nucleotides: TGTGCCAGCAGTTTTGGACAGGGCGATTATGGCTACACCTTC. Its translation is CASSFGQGDYGYTF.

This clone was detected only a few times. CDR3 loop: CASSEPGTDNRAFF. CDR3 DNA sequence: TGTGCCAGCAGTGAACCGGGGACGGATAATAGAGCTTTCTTT. This chain links TRBV2 with TRBJ1-1, with D possibly being TRBD1 (5 bases). The length of the CDR3 is 14 residues. With 2 bases removed from V and 10 bases from J, the gap between germline ends came to 17 bases. Germline CDR1 is SNHLY and CDR2 is FYNNEI.

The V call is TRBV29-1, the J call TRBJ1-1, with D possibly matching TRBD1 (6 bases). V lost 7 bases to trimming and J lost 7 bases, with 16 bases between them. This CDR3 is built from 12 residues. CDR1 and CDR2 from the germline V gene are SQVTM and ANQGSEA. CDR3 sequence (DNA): TGCAGCGCGGGGAGGGACACAAATGAAGCTTTCTTT. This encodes CSAGRDTNEAFF.

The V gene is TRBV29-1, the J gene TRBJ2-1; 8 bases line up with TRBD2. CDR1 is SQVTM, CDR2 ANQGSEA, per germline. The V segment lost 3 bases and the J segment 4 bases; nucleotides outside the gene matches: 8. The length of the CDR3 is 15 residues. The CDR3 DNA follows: TGCAGCGTTGAGGTCTTACTAGCGGAGTACAATGAGCAGTTCTTC. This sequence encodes CSVEVLLAEYNEQFF.

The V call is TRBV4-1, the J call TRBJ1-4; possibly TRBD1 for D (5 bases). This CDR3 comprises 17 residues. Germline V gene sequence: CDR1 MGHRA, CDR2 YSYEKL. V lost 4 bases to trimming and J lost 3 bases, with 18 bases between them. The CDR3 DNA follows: TGCGCCAGCAGCCCGCACCCAGGGAGGGGACCTAATGAAAAACTGTTTTTT. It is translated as CASSPHPGRGPNEKLFF.

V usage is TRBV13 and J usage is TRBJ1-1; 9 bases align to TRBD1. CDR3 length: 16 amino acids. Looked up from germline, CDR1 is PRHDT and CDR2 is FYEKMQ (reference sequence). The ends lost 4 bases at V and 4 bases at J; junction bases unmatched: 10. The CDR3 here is CASSYWYGQGTTEAFF. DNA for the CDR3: TGTGCCAGCAGCTATTGGTACGGACAGGGGACCACTGAAGCTTTCTTT.

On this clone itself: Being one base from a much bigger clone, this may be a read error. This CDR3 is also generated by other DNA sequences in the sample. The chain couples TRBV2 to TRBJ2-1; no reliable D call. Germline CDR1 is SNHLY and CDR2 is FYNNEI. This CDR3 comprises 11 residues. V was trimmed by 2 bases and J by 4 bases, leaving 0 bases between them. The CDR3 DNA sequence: TGTGCCAGCAGTGAATACAATGAGCAGTTCTTC. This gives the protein CASSEYNEQFF.

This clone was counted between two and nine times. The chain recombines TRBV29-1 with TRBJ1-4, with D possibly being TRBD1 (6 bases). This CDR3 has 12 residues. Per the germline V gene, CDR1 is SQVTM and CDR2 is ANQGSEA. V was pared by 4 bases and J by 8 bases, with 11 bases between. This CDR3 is CSVGGRGEKLFF. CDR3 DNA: TGCAGCGTTGGGGGGCGCGGGGAAAAACTGTTTTTT.

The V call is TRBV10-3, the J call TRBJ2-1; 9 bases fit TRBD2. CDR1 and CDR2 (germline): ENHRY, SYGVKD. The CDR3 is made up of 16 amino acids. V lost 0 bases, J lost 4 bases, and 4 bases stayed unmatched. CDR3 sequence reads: CAISESKTSGYNEQFF. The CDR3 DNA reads TGTGCCATCAGTGAGTCGAAGACTAGCGGATACAATGAGCAGTTCTTC.

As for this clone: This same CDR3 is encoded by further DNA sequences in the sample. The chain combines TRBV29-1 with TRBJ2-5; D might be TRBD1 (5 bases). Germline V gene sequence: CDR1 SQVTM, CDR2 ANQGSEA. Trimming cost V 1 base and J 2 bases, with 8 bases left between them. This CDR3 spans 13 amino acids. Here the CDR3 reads CSVEGQRQETQYF. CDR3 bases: TGCAGCGTTGAAGGACAGAGACAAGAGACCCAGTACTTC.

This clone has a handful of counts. CDR3 in DNA: TGTGCCAGCAGCTCCCGCAGGTCTAGCGGGTCTTACAATGAGCAGTTCTTC. Translating it yields CASSSRRSSGSYNEQFF. The chain employs TRBV14 and TRBJ2-1; 8 bases agree with TRBD2. This CDR3 has 17 residues. The V and J ends lost 5 bases and 4 bases, in that order; junction bases with no gene match: 13. CDR1 is SGHDN, CDR2 FVKESK, per germline.

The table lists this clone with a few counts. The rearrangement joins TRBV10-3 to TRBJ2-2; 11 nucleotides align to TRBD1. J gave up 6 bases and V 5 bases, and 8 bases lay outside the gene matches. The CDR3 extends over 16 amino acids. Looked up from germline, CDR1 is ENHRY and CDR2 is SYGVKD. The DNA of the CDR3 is TGTGCCATCAGTACCGGACAGGGGGCGCGAGCCGGGGAGCTGTTTTTT. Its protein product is CAISTGQGARAGELFF.

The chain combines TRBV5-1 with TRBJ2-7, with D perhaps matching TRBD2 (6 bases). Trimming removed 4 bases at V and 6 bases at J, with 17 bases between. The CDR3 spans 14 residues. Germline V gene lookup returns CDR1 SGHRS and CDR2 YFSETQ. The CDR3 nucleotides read TGCGCCAGCAGCGCCTTTGCGGGGACGGGCGAGCAGTACTTC. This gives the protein CASSAFAGTGEQYF.

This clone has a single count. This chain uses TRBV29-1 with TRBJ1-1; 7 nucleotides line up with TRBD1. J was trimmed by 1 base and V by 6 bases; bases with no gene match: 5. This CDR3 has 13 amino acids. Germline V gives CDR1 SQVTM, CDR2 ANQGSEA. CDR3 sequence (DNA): TGCAGCGTCCAGGGGGGTCCGAACACTGAAGCTTTCTTT. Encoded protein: CSVQGGPNTEAFF.

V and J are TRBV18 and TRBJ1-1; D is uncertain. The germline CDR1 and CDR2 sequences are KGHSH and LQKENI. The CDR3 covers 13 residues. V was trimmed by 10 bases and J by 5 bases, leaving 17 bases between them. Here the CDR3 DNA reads TGTGCCAACCGGGAAAGGGTCATGACTGAAGCTTTCTTT. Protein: CANRERVMTEAFF.

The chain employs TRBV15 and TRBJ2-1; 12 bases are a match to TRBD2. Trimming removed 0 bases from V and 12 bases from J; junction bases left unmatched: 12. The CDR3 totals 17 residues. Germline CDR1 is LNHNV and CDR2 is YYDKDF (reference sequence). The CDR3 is CATSRDRASGRAWGQFF. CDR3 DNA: TGTGCCACCAGCAGAGATAGGGCTAGCGGGAGGGCCTGGGGGCAGTTCTTC.

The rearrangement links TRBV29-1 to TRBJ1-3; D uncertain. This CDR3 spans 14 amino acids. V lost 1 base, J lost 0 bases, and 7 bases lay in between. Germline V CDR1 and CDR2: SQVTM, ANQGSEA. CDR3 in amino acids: CSVEGGSSGNTIYF. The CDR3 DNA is TGCAGCGTTGAAGGCGGAAGCTCTGGAAACACCATATATTTT.

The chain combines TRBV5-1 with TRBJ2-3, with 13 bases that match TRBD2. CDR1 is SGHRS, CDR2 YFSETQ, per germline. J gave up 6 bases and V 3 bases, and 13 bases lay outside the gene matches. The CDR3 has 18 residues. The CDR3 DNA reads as TGCGCCAGCAGCTCTGGACTAGCGGGGGCCGTCACCTCGGATACGCAGTATTTT. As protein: CASSSGLAGAVTSDTQYF. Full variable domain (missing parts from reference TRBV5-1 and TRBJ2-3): KAGVTQTPRYLIKTRGQQVTLSCSPISGHRSVSWYQQTPGQGLQFLFEYFSETQRNKGNFPGRFSGRQFSNSRSEMNVSTLELGDSALYLCASSSGLAGAVTSDTQYFGPGTRLTVL.

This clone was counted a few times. CDR3: CSGGSRAEAFF. CDR3 coding DNA: TGCAGCGGGGGAAGTAGGGCTGAAGCTTTCTTT. The genes are TRBV29-1 and TRBJ1-1; D is undetermined. CDR1 is SQVTM and CDR2 is ANQGSEA in the germline V gene. V lost 7 bases, J lost 6 bases, and 12 bases lay in between. The CDR3 loop spans 11 amino acids.

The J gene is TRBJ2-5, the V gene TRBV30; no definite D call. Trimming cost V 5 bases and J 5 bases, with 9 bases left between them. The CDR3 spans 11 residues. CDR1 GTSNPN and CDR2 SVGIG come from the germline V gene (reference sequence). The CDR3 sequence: CAWSLGETQYF. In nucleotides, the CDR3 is TGTGCCTGGTCGCTAGGGGAGACCCAGTACTTC.

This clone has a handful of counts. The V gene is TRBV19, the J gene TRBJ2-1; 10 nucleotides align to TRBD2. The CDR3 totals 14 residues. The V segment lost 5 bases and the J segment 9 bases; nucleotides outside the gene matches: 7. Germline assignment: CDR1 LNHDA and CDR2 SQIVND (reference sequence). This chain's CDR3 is CASSQAGGQVEQFF. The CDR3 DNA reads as TGTGCCAGTAGTCAAGCGGGGGGGCAGGTTGAGCAGTTCTTC.

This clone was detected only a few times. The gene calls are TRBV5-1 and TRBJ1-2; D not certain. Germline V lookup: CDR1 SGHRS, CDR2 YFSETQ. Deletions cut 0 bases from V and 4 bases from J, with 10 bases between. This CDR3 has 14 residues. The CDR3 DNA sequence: TGCGCCAGCAGCTTGGACAGAGGGTTCTATGGCTACACCTTC. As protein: CASSLDRGFYGYTF.

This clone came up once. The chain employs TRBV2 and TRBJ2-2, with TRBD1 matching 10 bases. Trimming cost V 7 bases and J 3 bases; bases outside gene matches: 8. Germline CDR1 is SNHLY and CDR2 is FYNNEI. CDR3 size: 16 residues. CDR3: CASTRQGALDTGELFF. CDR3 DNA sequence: TGTGCCAGCACACGACAGGGGGCGTTGGACACCGGGGAGCTGTTTTTT.

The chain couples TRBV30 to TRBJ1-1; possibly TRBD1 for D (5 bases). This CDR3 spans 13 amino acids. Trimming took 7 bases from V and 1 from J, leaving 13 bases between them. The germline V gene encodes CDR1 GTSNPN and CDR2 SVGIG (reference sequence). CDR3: CASADMSNTEAFF. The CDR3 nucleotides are TGTGCCTCAGCGGACATGTCGAACACTGAAGCTTTCTTT.

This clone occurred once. CDR3 bases: TGTGCCAGCAGCACTCAGGGCCTTACCTACAATGAGCAGTTCTTC. Its protein is CASSTQGLTYNEQFF. The genes are TRBV2 and TRBJ2-1; perhaps TRBD1 as D (5 bases). The V gene lost 6 bases and the J gene lost 2 bases, with 14 bases spanning the gap. CDR1 is SNHLY, CDR2 FYNNEI, per germline. The CDR3 loop spans 15 amino acids.